These 19 T cell receptor beta chains were all obtained from the same sample, sequenced in a study of T cells in Graves' hyperthyroidism and ophthalmopathy. The investigators amplified TCR beta CDR3 regions from RNA transcripts. The HTBI primer set was used in a first-round RT-PCR of the TCR CDR3. TCRdb reanalysed the multiplex PCR reads using MiXCR and keeps one entry per CDR3 protein. This table holds some 570,000 distinct CDR3 sequences, roughly 15% found once. The sample was blood. The receptors derive from a young woman with Graves' ophthalmopathy.

This clonotype has only a few counts. This chain uses TRBV9 with TRBJ1-1; D unclear. Germline CDR1 reads SGDLS; CDR2 reads YYNGEE. V was shortened by 5 bases and J by 1 base, with 12 bases between the two germline ends. CDR3 size: 14 residues. The CDR3 is CASSPASGNTEAFF. The CDR3 nucleotides are TGTGCCAGCAGTCCAGCGTCAGGGAACACTGAAGCTTTCTTT.

Here the CDR3 DNA reads TGTGCCAGCAGTTTGGCCGGGACAGGACTCAATCAGCCCCAGCATTTT. Residues: CASSLAGTGLNQPQHF. The chain joins TRBV27 to TRBJ1-5; 8 bases are shared with TRBD1. There are 16 residues in the CDR3. With 3 bases clipped from V and 3 bases from J, the junction kept 7 bases outside the gene matches. Germline V gene sequence: CDR1 MNHEY, CDR2 SMNVEV (reference sequence).

This clonotype was seen only a few times. V and J are TRBV4-2 and TRBJ1-1; D may be TRBD1 (5 bases). Germline assignment: CDR1 LGHNA and CDR2 YNFKEQ. CDR3 length: 18 residues. V was pared by 1 base and J by 1 base, with 19 bases between. The CDR3 sequence: CASSQAGVTELPNTEAFF. For the CDR3, the DNA is TGTGCCAGCAGCCAAGCTGGGGTGACAGAATTACCGAACACTGAAGCTTTCTTT.

This clonotype came up a few times. This chain joins TRBV5-5 and TRBJ2-1; a weak D match, TRBD2 (6 bases). The CDR3 consists of 16 residues. V lost 7 bases to trimming and J lost 8 bases, with 25 bases between them. Germline V CDR1 and CDR2: SGHKS, YYEKEE (reference sequence). CDR3 DNA sequence: TGTGCCAGCGAGAATGCTCCCCGGGGGTGGGTGGATGAGCAGTTCTTC. It translates to CASENAPRGWVDEQFF.

This clonotype was seen repeatedly, ten times or more. The V call is TRBV2, the J call TRBJ2-1; the match to TRBD2 covers 10 bases. Germline CDR1 SNHLY, CDR2 FYNNEI. The CDR3 totals 14 residues. The V gene end was trimmed by 5 bases and the J gene end by 7 bases; junction bases not matched to a gene: 5. The CDR3 loop is CASSLRTSGNEQFF. CDR3 DNA: TGTGCCAGCAGTCTTAGGACTAGCGGTAATGAGCAGTTCTTC.

This chain joins TRBV20-1 and TRBJ2-3; TRBD1 matches at 7 bases. Trimming removed 0 bases from V and 3 bases from J; junction bases left unmatched: 12. This CDR3 has 17 residues. Germline V gene sequence: CDR1 DFQATT, CDR2 SNEGSKA (reference sequence). This CDR3 reads CSARDGWSGGRTDTQYF. In nucleotides, the CDR3 is TGCAGTGCTAGAGATGGATGGTCAGGGGGACGTACAGATACGCAGTATTTT.

J is TRBJ2-1 and V is TRBV9; 9 bases align to TRBD2. This CDR3 contains 16 residues. The junction had 10 bases not matched to a gene; V was cut back by 3 bases and J by 6 bases. Germline V gene sequence: CDR1 SGDLS, CDR2 YYNGEE. CDR3 sequence (DNA): TGTGCCAGCAGCGGAGTTAGCGGGAGTCATCCCAATGAGCAGTTCTTC. Its translation: CASSGVSGSHPNEQFF.

Ten or more counts support this clonotype. V usage is TRBV27 and J usage is TRBJ1-2; maybe TRBD1 (5 bases). In germline, CDR1 is MNHEY, CDR2 SMNVEV (reference sequence). V gave up 5 bases and J gave up 3 bases, with 13 bases separating them. The CDR3 runs to 14 residues. This CDR3 reads CASSPLDTYYGYTF. The CDR3 DNA follows: TGTGCCAGCAGTCCCTTGGACACATACTATGGCTACACCTTC.

The chain carries TRBV7-2 and TRBJ1-3; a weak D match, TRBD1 (5 bases). Germline values: CDR1 SGHTA, CDR2 FQGNSA. The ends were cut back, 1 base at V and 2 bases at J, with 6 bases in the middle. This CDR3 is 14 amino acids long. The CDR3, as DNA: TGTGCCAGCAGCTTAGGGACACCTGGAAACACCATATATTTT. Its translation: CASSLGTPGNTIYF.

Ten or more counts support this clonotype. The V and J genes are TRBV7-2 and TRBJ1-2, with D uncertain. Germline V lookup: CDR1 SGHTA, CDR2 FQGNSA. This CDR3 is built from 13 residues. V was clipped by 5 bases and J by 4 bases, with 11 bases between them. CDR3 region: CASSPDFTYGYTF. In DNA, the CDR3 is TGTGCCAGCAGCCCGGACTTCACCTATGGCTACACCTTC.

This clonotype turned up a few times. This rearrangement joins TRBV3-1 to TRBJ2-1; D may match TRBD1 or TRBD2 (5 bases each). V was shortened by 6 bases and J by 6 bases, with 9 bases between the two germline ends. Germline CDR1 is LGHDT and CDR2 is YNNKEL (reference sequence). The CDR3 extends over 12 amino acids. The DNA of the CDR3 is TGTGCCAGCAGGGGGACCTCCAATGAGCAGTTCTTC. This translates into CASRGTSNEQFF.

This clonotype has ten or more counts. This chain links TRBV30 with TRBJ1-3; no reliable D call. Germline assignment: CDR1 GTSNPN and CDR2 SVGIG (reference sequence). The CDR3 contains 12 residues. Trimming removed 1 base at V and 4 bases at J, with 5 bases between. The CDR3 is CAWSDLGNTIYF. The DNA of the CDR3 is TGTGCCTGGAGTGATCTAGGAAACACCATATATTTT.

This clonotype was observed a few times. V gene TRBV9 combines with J gene TRBJ2-1, with no clear D. V dropped 0 bases and J dropped 7 bases, with 14 bases sitting between them. This CDR3 contains 15 residues. The germline gives CDR1 SGDLS, CDR2 YYNGEE. The CDR3 nucleotides read TGTGCCAGCAGCGTAGGATGGGGTTCGGAAAATGAGCAGTTCTTC. Translating gives CASSVGWGSENEQFF.

The table lists this clonotype with a few counts. This chain uses TRBV28 with TRBJ1-2, with TRBD1 matching over 7 bases. V was clipped by 4 bases and J by 4 bases; unmatched bases: 9. Per germline, CDR1 MDHEN and CDR2 SYDVKM. The CDR3 consists of 15 residues. The CDR3 DNA is TGTGCCAGCAGTTCCCCGGGGACAGCCCTCTATGGCTACACCTTC. Amino acids: CASSSPGTALYGYTF.

This clonotype appeared a few times. This chain links TRBV7-9 with TRBJ1-2, with 10 bases lining up with TRBD1. The CDR3 has 15 amino acids. Unmatched junction bases numbered 7, after V lost 5 bases and J lost 4 bases. CDR1 SEHNR and CDR2 FQNEAQ come from the germline V gene (reference sequence). The CDR3 spells CASSISGTGAYGYTF. CDR3 DNA sequence: TGTGCCAGCAGCATCTCCGGGACAGGGGCCTATGGCTACACCTTC. Using reference TRBV7-9 and TRBJ1-2 for the parts outside the CDR3, the full variable domain is DTGVSQNPRHKITKRGQNVTFRCDPISEHNRLYWYRQTLGQGPEFLTYFQNEAQLEKSRLLSDRFSAERPKGSFSTLEIQRTEQGDSAMYLCASSISGTGAYGYTFGSGTRLTVV.

In its sample, this clonotype was seen a few times. Germline is not matched at one junction end, which may reflect a read error. The rearrangement joins TRBV7-6 to TRBJ1-3, with D tentatively TRBD1 (5 bases). The germline V gene has CDR1 SGHVS and CDR2 FNYEAQ. The CDR3 is 15 residues long. CDR3 coding DNA: TGTGCCAGCAACTTAAGTGGGGCGGCTGGAAACACCATATATTTT. Its protein is CASNLSGAAGNTIYF.

This chain joins TRBV19 and TRBJ1-2; 8 positions match TRBD1. The CDR3 has 15 residues. Germline values: CDR1 LNHDA, CDR2 SQIVND (reference sequence). Germline trimming cut 5 bases from V and 2 bases from J; bases unmatched to any gene: 7. The CDR3 nucleotides are TGTGCCAGTAGTCCCGATCGGACAGGGAACTATGGCTACACCTTC. It translates to CASSPDRTGNYGYTF.

There are many counts of this clonotype. V gene TRBV2 combines with J gene TRBJ1-5, with 7 bases lining up with TRBD1. The CDR3 spans 13 residues. The germline gives CDR1 SNHLY, CDR2 FYNNEI. The ends lost 8 bases at V and 3 bases at J; junction bases unmatched: 4. CDR3 sequence reads: CASRDRNNQPQHF. The CDR3 DNA follows: TGTGCCAGCCGGGACAGAAACAATCAGCCCCAGCATTTT.

This clonotype was seen many times. The J gene is TRBJ2-1, the V gene TRBV5-8, with TRBD2 matching over 7 bases. The CDR3 length is 16 residues. V gave up 0 bases and J gave up 5 bases; unmatched junction bases: 8. CDR1 SGHTS and CDR2 YDEGEE come from the germline V gene. The CDR3 here is CASSLAMRGSNNEQFF. The CDR3 nucleotides are TGTGCCAGCAGCTTGGCCATGCGGGGGTCCAACAATGAGCAGTTCTTC.